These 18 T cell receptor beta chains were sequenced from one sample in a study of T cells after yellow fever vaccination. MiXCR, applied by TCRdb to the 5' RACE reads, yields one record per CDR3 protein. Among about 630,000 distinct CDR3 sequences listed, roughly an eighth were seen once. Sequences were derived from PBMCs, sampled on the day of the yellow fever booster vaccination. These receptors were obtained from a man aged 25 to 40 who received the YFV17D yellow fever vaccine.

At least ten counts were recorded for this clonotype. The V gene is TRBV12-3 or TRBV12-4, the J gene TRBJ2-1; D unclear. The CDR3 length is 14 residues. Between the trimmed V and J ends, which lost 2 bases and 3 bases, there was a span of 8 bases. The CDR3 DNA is TGTGCCAGCAGTTTACGGCTACTCTACAATGAGCAGTTCTTC. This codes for CASSLRLLYNEQFF.

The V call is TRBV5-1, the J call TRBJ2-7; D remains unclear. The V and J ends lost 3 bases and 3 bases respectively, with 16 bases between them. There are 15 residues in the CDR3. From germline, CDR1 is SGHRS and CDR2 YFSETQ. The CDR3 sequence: CASSSKDLSGYEQYF. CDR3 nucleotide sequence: TGCGCCAGCAGCTCTAAGGACCTTTCGGGCTACGAGCAGTACTTC. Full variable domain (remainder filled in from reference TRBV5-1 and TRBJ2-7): KAGVTQTPRYLIKTRGQQVTLSCSPISGHRSVSWYQQTPGQGLQFLFEYFSETQRNKGNFPGRFSGRQFSNSRSEMNVSTLELGDSALYLCASSSKDLSGYEQYFGPGTRLTVT.

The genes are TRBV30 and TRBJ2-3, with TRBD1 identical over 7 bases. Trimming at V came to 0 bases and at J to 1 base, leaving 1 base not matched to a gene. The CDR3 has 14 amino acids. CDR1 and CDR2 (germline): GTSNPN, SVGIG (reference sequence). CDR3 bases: TGTGCCTGGAGTGTTACAGGGGGCACAGATACGCAGTATTTT. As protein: CAWSVTGGTDTQYF.

In nucleotides, the CDR3 is TGCAGTGCTGCGCGGGGCCCCCGATACAATGAGCAGTTCTTC. Protein product: CSAARGPRYNEQFF. The gene calls are TRBV20-1 and TRBJ2-1, with D maybe TRBD2 (6 bases). The CDR3 contains 14 residues. V was cut by 5 bases and J by 4 bases, with 15 bases left in between. Germline CDR1 and CDR2: DFQATT and SNEGSKA (reference sequence).

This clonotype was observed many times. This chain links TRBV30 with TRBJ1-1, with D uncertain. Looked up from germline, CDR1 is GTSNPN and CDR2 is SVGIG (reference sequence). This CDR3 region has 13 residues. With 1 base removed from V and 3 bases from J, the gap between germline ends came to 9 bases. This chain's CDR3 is CAWSEQPHTEAFF. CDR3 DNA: TGTGCCTGGAGTGAACAGCCTCACACTGAAGCTTTCTTT.

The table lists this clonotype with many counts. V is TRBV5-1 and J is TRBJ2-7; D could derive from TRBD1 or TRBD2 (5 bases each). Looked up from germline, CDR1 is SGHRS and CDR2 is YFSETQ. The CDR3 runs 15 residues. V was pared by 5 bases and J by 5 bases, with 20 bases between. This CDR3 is CASSLMTGQDNEQYF. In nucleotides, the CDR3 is TGCGCCAGCAGTCTAATGACGGGGCAGGACAACGAGCAGTACTTC.

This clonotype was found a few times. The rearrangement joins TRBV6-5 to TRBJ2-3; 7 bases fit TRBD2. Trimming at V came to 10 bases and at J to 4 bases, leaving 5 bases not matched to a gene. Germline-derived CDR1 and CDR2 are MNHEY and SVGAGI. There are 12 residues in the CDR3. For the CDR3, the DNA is TGTGCCACCAGGGACTATTCAGATACGCAGTATTTT. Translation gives CATRDYSDTQYF.

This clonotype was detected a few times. This chain's CDR3 is CSATRLAGLNEQFF. CDR3 coding DNA: TGCAGTGCTACCCGTCTAGCGGGATTGAATGAGCAGTTCTTC. V gene TRBV20-1 combines with J gene TRBJ2-1; 9 positions agree with TRBD2. The CDR3 runs 14 residues. V lost 4 bases and J lost 7; bases outside the gene matches: 8. Germline values: CDR1 DFQATT, CDR2 SNEGSKA (reference sequence).

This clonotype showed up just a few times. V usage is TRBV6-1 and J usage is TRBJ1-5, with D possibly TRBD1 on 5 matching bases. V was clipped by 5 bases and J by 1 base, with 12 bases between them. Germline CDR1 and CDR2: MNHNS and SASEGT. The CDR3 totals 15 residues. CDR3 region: CASSPAGGSNQPQHF. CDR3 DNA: TGTGCCAGCAGTCCCGCCGGGGGAAGCAATCAGCCCCAGCATTTT.

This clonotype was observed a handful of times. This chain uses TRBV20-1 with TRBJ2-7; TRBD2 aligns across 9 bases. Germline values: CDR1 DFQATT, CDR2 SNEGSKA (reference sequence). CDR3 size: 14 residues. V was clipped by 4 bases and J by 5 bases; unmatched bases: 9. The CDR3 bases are TGCAGTGCTACCTTAGCGGGAGTGCTAAACGAGCAGTACTTC. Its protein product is CSATLAGVLNEQYF.

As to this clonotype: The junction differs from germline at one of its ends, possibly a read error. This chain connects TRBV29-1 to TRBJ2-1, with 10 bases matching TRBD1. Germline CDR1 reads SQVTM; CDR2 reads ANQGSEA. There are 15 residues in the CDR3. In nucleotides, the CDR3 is TGCAGCGCGATGCTGGGACAGGGGATTTACAATGGGCAGTTCTTC. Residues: CSAMLGQGIYNGQFF.

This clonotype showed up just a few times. The CDR3 DNA reads as TGTGCCAGCAGCTTGGAGGAGGGGATCGGGGAGACCCAGTACTTC. This gives the protein CASSLEEGIGETQYF. The genes are TRBV5-5 and TRBJ2-5, with D perhaps matching TRBD2 (6 bases). The CDR3 is made up of 15 amino acids. Trimming removed 0 bases from V and 5 bases from J, with 14 bases in between. Germline lookup yields CDR1 SGHKS and CDR2 YYEKEE (reference sequence).

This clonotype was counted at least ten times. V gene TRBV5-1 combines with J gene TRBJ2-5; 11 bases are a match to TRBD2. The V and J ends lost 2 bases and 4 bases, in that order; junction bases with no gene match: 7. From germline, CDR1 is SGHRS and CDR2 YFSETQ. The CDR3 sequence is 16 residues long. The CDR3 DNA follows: TGCGCCAGCAGCTTCTCGCTAGCGGGGGGCGGAGAGACCCAGTACTTC. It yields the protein CASSFSLAGGGETQYF.

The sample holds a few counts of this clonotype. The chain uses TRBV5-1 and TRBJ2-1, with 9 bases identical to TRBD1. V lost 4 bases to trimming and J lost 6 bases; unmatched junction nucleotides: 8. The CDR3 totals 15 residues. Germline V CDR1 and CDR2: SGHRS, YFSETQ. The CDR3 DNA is TGCGCCAGCAGCACTGGACAGGGGTTGAGCAATGAGCAGTTCTTC. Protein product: CASSTGQGLSNEQFF.

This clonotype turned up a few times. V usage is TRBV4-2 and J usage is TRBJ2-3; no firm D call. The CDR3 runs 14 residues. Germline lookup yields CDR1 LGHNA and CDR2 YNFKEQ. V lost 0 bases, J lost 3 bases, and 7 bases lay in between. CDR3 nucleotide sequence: TGTGCCAGCAGCCAAGATTCTAATACAGATACGCAGTATTTT. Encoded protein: CASSQDSNTDTQYF.

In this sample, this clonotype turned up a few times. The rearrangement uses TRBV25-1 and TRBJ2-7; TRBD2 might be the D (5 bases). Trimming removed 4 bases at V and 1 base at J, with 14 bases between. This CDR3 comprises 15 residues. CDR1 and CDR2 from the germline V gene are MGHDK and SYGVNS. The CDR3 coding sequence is TGTGCCAGCAGTGTCGTAACCACGGGATCCTACGAGCAGTACTTC. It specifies CASSVVTTGSYEQYF.

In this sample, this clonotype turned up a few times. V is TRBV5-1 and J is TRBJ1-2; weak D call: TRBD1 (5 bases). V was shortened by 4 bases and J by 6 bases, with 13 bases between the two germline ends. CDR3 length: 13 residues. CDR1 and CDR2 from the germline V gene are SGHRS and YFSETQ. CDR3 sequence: CASSPADSNGYTF. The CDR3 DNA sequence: TGCGCCAGCAGCCCAGCTGACAGTAATGGCTACACCTTC.

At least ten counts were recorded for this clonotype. This chain's CDR3 is CSARYPRRETQYF. The CDR3 bases are TGCAGTGCTAGGTACCCGAGGAGAGAGACCCAGTACTTC. This sequence joins TRBV20-1 and TRBJ2-5, with D unresolved. The V end lost 3 bases, the J end lost 4 bases, and 12 bases lay between the germline ends. Germline CDR1 reads DFQATT; CDR2 reads SNEGSKA (reference sequence). This CDR3 is 13 amino acids long.